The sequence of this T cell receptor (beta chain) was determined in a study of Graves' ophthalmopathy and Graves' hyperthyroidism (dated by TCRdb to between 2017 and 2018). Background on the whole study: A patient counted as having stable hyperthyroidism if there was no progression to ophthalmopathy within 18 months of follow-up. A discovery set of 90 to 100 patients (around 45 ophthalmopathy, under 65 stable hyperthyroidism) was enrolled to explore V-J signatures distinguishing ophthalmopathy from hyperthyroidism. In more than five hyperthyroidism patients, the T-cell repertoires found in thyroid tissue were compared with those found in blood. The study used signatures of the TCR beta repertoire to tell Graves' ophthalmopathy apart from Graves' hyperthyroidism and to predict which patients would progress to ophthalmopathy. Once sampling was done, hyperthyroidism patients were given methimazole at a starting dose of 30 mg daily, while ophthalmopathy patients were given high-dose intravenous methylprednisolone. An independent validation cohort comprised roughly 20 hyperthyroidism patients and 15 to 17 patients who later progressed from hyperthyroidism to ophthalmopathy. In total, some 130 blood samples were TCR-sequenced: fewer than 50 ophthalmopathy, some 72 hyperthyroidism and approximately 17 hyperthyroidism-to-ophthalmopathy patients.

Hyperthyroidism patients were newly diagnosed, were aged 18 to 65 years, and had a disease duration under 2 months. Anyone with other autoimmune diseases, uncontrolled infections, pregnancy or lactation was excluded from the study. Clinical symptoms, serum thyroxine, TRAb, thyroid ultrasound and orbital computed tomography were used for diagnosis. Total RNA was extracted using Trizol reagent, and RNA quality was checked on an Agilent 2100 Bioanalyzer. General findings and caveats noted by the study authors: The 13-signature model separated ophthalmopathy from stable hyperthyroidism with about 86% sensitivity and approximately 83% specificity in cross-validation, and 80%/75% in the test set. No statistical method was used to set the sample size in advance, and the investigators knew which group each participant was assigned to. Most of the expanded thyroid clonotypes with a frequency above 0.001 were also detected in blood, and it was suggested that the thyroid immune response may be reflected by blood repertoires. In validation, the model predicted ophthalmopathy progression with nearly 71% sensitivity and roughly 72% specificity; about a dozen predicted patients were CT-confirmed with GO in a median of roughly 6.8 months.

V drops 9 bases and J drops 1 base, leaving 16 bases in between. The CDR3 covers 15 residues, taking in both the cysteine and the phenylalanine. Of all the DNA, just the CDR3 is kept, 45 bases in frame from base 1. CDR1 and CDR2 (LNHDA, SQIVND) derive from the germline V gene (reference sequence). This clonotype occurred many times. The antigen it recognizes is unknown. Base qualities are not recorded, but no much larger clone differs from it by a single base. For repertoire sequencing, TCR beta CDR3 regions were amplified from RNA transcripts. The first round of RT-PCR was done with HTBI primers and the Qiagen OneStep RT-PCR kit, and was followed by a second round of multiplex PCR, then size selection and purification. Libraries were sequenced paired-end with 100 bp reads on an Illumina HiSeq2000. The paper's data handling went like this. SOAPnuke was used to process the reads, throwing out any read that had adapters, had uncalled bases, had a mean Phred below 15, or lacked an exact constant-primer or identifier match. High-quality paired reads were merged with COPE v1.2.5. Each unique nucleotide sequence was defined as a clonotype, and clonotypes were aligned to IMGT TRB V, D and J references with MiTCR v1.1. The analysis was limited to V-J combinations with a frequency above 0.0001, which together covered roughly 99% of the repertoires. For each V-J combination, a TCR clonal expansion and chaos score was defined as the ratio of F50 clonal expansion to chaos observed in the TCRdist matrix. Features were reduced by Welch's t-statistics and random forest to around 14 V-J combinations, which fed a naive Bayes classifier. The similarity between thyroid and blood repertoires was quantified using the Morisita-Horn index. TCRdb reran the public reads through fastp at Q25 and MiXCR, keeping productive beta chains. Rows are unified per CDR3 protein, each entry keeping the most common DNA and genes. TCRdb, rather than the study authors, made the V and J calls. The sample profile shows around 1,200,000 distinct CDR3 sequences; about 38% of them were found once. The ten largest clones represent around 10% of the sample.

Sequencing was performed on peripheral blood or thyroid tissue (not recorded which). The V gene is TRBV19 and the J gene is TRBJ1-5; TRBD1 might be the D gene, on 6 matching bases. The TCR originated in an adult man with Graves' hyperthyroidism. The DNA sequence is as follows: TGTGCCAGCAAACAGGGTGGGGGGAGCAATCAGCCCCAGCATTTT. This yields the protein CASKQGGGSNQPQHF.